Listed below are T cell receptor beta chains from one sample, sequenced in a study of blood T cells in healthy people across ages. One entry per CDR3 protein, called by TCRdb with MiXCR from the 5' RACE reads. Of 2 million or so distinct CDR3 sequences listed, around half are singletons. The sequenced sample consisted of blood. The origin of the receptors is a woman aged 40 to 50 in good health. Both conserved end residues are part of each CDR3. The D gene is left open where the match is weak. Some rows have no size entry. The others give once, few or many, or a class for an expanded clone.

cdr3_nt cdr3_aa v_call clone_size j_call d_call
TGTGCCAGCAGGACCCCGGTTTCTAGGAATTCACCCCTCCACTTT CASRTPVSRNSPLHF TRBV28 few TRBJ1-6 NA
TGCAGTGCGACCGGGACAGGGGGCAGCAATGAGCAGTTCTTC CSATGTGGSNEQFF TRBV20-1 NA TRBJ2-1 TRBD1
TGTGCCAGCAGTTATTCGGACAGGGGTTTGTTACCCCTCCACTTT CASSYSDRGLLPLHF TRBV6-5 NA TRBJ1-6 TRBD1
TGTGCCAGCAGCCTTACAATCTCTACAGGGAATAGGGGCTACACCTTC CASSLTISTGNRGYTF TRBV14 NA TRBJ1-2 NA
TGTGCCAGCAGCCTAGTAGGTCGGGGGTTCAACAATGAGCAGTTCTTC CASSLVGRGFNNEQFF TRBV9 NA TRBJ2-1 NA
TGTGCCACCAGTGATTTAAAGGCGGCAAGGGAGCAGTTCTTC CATSDLKAAREQFF TRBV24-1 NA TRBJ2-1 NA
TGCAGTGCTATGACCGGGACAGGGACCAATGAGCAGTTCTTC CSAMTGTGTNEQFF TRBV20-1 once TRBJ2-1 TRBD1
TGCGCCAGCAGCCAAGCCTCCGGCGGCTACACCTTC CASSQASGGYTF TRBV4-3 few TRBJ1-2 NA
TGTGCCAGCAGTGTACAGGGGGGTAGCAATCAGCCCCAGCATTTT CASSVQGGSNQPQHF TRBV28 NA TRBJ1-5 TRBD1
TGTGCCAGCAGCTTTACAGGCCAAGGAGTTCAAGAGCAGTACTTC CASSFTGQGVQEQYF TRBV7-2 NA TRBJ2-7 NA
TGCGCCAGCAGATACCGGACGGTCGGGGGGACCTACGAGCAGTACTTC CASRYRTVGGTYEQYF TRBV4-1 few TRBJ2-7 TRBD2
TGTGCCAGCAGTTCGGACACGGGCTCCTACAATGAGCAGTTCTTC CASSSDTGSYNEQFF TRBV12-3/TRBV12-4 NA TRBJ2-1 NA
TGCAGTGCTAGGGGACTAGCGGGGGAGGTCTACAATGAGCAGTTCTTC CSARGLAGEVYNEQFF TRBV20-1 NA TRBJ2-1 TRBD2
TGTGCCAGCAGCCAAGTCCCGGGGTTCTCCTACAATGAGCAGTTCTTC CASSQVPGFSYNEQFF TRBV4-2 NA TRBJ2-1 NA
TGTGCCAGCAGACACGACAGGGGCGTCTACGAGCAGTACTTC CASRHDRGVYEQYF TRBV27 NA TRBJ2-7 TRBD1
TGTGCCAGCAGTTTAAACGGACAGGCCAATCAGCCCCAGCATTTT CASSLNGQANQPQHF TRBV28 few TRBJ1-5 TRBD1
TGTGCCAGCAGGGACGGGACAGGGGGCTTCTACGAGCAGTACTTC CASRDGTGGFYEQYF TRBV28 NA TRBJ2-7 TRBD1
TGTGCCAGCAGTCAGCCGGGACCGCGTGATGGCTACACCTTC CASSQPGPRDGYTF TRBV28 NA TRBJ1-2 NA
TGTGCCAGCAGCACAGGGGACTGGAACATTCAGTACTTC CASSTGDWNIQYF TRBV9 NA TRBJ2-4 NA
TGCAGTGCTAGAGCGGGGACAGGCACTAACTATGGCTACACCTTC CSARAGTGTNYGYTF TRBV20-1 few TRBJ1-2 TRBD1
TGCAGCGTGGAGGACAGGTGGTATGGCTACACCTTC CSVEDRWYGYTF TRBV29-1 few TRBJ1-2 TRBD1
TGTGCCAGCAGTCCCCCAGGCAACCACGAGCAGTACTTC CASSPPGNHEQYF TRBV28 few TRBJ2-7 NA
TGTGCTAGCAGCGACGGGCCTGAAGATACGCAGTATTTT CASSDGPEDTQYF TRBV7-7 NA TRBJ2-3 NA
TGTGCCAGCAGGGCTACAGGGATCTATGGCTACACCTTC CASRATGIYGYTF TRBV6-2/TRBV6-3 NA TRBJ1-2 NA
TGCAGTGCTAGAGATCAGGGCCCCTCTGGGGCCAACGTCCTGACTTTC CSARDQGPSGANVLTF TRBV20-1 NA TRBJ2-6 NA
TGTGCCAGCAGTTACACGGGGACAGGGCTCTACGAGCAGTACTTC CASSYTGTGLYEQYF TRBV6-5 NA TRBJ2-7 TRBD1
TGTGCCAGCAGCTCTCACAGGACTAGCGGGGGAGGGCAGTATTTT CASSSHRTSGGGQYF TRBV11-2 NA TRBJ2-3 TRBD2
TGTGCCAGCAGTAGGGTGGAGGATGGCTACACCTTC CASSRVEDGYTF TRBV6-6 few TRBJ1-2 NA
TGCAGTGCTAGAGATCCACGCTCCTACGAGCAGTACTTC CSARDPRSYEQYF TRBV20-1 NA TRBJ2-7 NA
TGTGCCAGCAGTGAATACGGCAGGGGCAGGGAAAAACTGTTTTTT CASSEYGRGREKLFF TRBV25-1 few TRBJ1-4 NA
TGCGCCAGCAGCTTTGAGGGGAACCAAGAGACCCAGTACTTC CASSFEGNQETQYF TRBV5-1 NA TRBJ2-5 NA
TGTGCCACCAGTGATCCAGGGTCTATTGGGACAGATACGCAGTATTTT CATSDPGSIGTDTQYF TRBV24-1 NA TRBJ2-3 NA
TGTGCCAGCATCCGAGGACAGGGTGGTGGCTACACCTTC CASIRGQGGGYTF TRBV7-2 few TRBJ1-2 TRBD1
TGTGCCAGCAGGGAGAGGTACGAGCAGTACTTC CASRERYEQYF TRBV12-3/TRBV12-4 few TRBJ2-7 NA
TGTGCCAGCAGCCAAGATAGCGGGGGGGCGAAGACCCAGTACTTC CASSQDSGGAKTQYF TRBV3-1 few TRBJ2-5 TRBD2
TGTGCCAGCAGCGTAGTACCTAATAGCGGGGGGGCCGGGAATGAGCAGTTCTTC CASSVVPNSGGAGNEQFF TRBV9 NA TRBJ2-1 TRBD2
TGTGCCAGCAGCTCCGACAGGGGGAGGAATTCACCCCTCCACTTT CASSSDRGRNSPLHF TRBV7-3 NA TRBJ1-6 TRBD1